The 23 T cell receptor beta chains given below trace back to one sample, sequenced in a study of Ad26.COV2.S vaccination and SARS-CoV-2 variants. Clones were read by immunoSEQ multiplex PCR, and TCRdb kept only the in-frame ones, dropping some. The sample contains about 240,000 clones, approximately 90% of which appear only once. The treatment was: 15 to 20 received Ad26.COV2.S at low or high dose, single or two shots; 5 received placebo; per-sample allocation not given. Collection of the samples took place on day 63 after the first injection of vaccine or placebo. Sequenced material: peripheral blood, taken in a trial of Ad26.COV2.S vaccine versus placebo. Receptors originate from a person aged 18-60 years who received the Ad26.COV2.S COVID-19 vaccine or a placebo.

The rearrangement joins TRBV19 to TRBJ2-3; TRBD2 matches at 10 bases. The ends lost 5 bases at V and 1 base at J; junction bases unmatched: 6. Germline V gives CDR1 LNHDA, CDR2 SQIVND (reference sequence). The length of the CDR3 is 16 residues. Written as DNA, the CDR3 is TGTGCCAGTAGTCTGGGACTAGCGTGGCGCACAGATACGCAGTATTTT. Its protein product is CASSLGLAWRTDTQYF.

The chain uses TRBV2 and TRBJ1-2; TRBD1 is a possible D gene (5 bases). The V end was cut by 6 bases, the J end by 2 bases, with 16 bases between. This CDR3 spans 15 amino acids. CDR1 and CDR2 from the germline V gene are SNHLY and FYNNEI. The CDR3 here is CASRGLRGGNYGYTF. The CDR3 nucleotides read TGTGCCAGCAGGGGGTTGAGGGGAGGAAACTATGGCTACACCTTC.

This chain joins TRBV6-2 or TRBV6-3 and TRBJ2-5; 10 nucleotides align to TRBD1. The CDR3 sequence is 17 residues long. Trimming cost V 2 bases and J 2 bases; bases outside gene matches: 8. Germline-derived CDR1 and CDR2 are MNHEY and SVGEGT. Written as DNA, the CDR3 is TGTGCCAGCAGTTACCCGTGGGACAGGGGTCCGCAAGAGACCCAGTACTTC. It encodes CASSYPWDRGPQETQYF.

This chain links TRBV7-2 with TRBJ2-3, with 8 bases that match TRBD2. This CDR3 has 19 residues. V trimming: 1 base; J trimming: 6 bases; junction bases outside the gene matches: 18. Germline CDR1 SGHTA, CDR2 FQGNSA. The CDR3 spells CASSLGHRWRGALGDTQYF. CDR3 DNA: TGTGCCAGCAGCTTAGGCCACCGGTGGCGGGGGGCTCTGGGGGATACGCAGTATTTT.

This clone was observed a single time. The rearrangement joins TRBV6-5 to TRBJ2-7, with TRBD2 matching 7 bases. This CDR3 is built from 13 residues. In germline, CDR1 is MNHEY, CDR2 SVGAGI. The ends lost 7 bases at V and 1 base at J; junction bases unmatched: 4. The chain's CDR3 is CASTLADSYEQYF. CDR3 DNA sequence: TGTGCCAGCACGCTAGCGGATTCCTACGAGCAGTACTTC.

The chain joins TRBV19 to TRBJ2-1; 11 positions agree with TRBD2. After removal of 6 bases from V and 4 bases from J, the junction contained 5 bases not matched to a gene. Germline values: CDR1 LNHDA, CDR2 SQIVND (reference sequence). This CDR3 has 15 residues. The CDR3 DNA sequence: TGTGCCAGTAGGCTAGCGGGAGGCCCATACAATGAGCAGTTCTTC. The encoded protein is CASRLAGGPYNEQFF.

The chain uses TRBV7-2 and TRBJ1-4; D is undetermined. Per the germline V gene, CDR1 is SGHTA and CDR2 is FQGNSA. V was cut by 5 bases and J by 7 bases, with 23 bases left in between. The CDR3 sequence is 17 residues long. CDR3 amino acids: CASSPMSSGLMGEKLFF. CDR3 DNA sequence: TGTGCCAGCAGCCCCATGAGTTCCGGACTTATGGGTGAAAAACTGTTTTTT. Combining the CDR3 with reference TRBV7-2 and TRBJ1-4 gives the whole variable domain GAGVSQSPSNKVTEKGKDVELRCDPISGHTALYWYRQSLGQGLEFLIYFQGNSAPDKSGLPSDRFSAERTGGSVSTLTIQRTQQEDSAVYLCASSPMSSGLMGEKLFFGSGTQLSVL.

V usage is TRBV4-1 and J usage is TRBJ1-2; D remains unclear. The V end lost 0 bases, the J end lost 5 bases, and 7 bases lay between the germline ends. The CDR3 loop spans 13 amino acids. CDR1 MGHRA and CDR2 YSYEKL come from the germline V gene. Here the CDR3 reads CASSQDRMYGYTF. CDR3 in DNA: TGCGCCAGCAGCCAAGATCGGATGTATGGCTACACCTTC.

The chain combines TRBV6-2 or TRBV6-3 with TRBJ1-5; 9 positions agree with TRBD1. The CDR3 loop spans 16 amino acids. Per the germline V gene, CDR1 is MNHEY and CDR2 is SVGEGT. V shed 5 bases and J 0 bases; nucleotides not matched to a gene: 5. The CDR3 DNA sequence: TGTGCCAGCAGTACCGACAGGGGGTATAGCAATCAGCCCCAGCATTTT. Translated, it gives CASSTDRGYSNQPQHF.

V is TRBV11-3 and J is TRBJ1-1; D gene uncertain. Germline V lookup: CDR1 SGHNT, CDR2 YENEEA. The CDR3 extends over 14 amino acids. Trimming shortened V by 3 bases and J by 1 base, and 9 bases separated the two germline ends. CDR3 in amino acids: CASSLGGPNTEAFF. In DNA, the CDR3 is TGTGCCAGCAGCTTGGGAGGGCCGAACACTGAAGCTTTCTTT.

This clone was seen a few times. The chain employs TRBV6-2 or TRBV6-3 and TRBJ1-1; perhaps TRBD1 as D (6 bases). This CDR3 contains 14 residues. CDR1 and CDR2 from the germline V gene are MNHEY and SVGEGT. Trimming stripped 5 bases from V and 1 base from J, with 11 bases between. CDR3 sequence reads: CASSMTGENTEAFF. CDR3 nucleotides: TGTGCCAGCAGTATGACAGGAGAGAACACTGAAGCTTTCTTT.

V usage is TRBV11-2 and J usage is TRBJ2-5; the match to TRBD1 covers 7 bases. The V and J ends lost 2 bases and 1 base, in that order; junction bases with no gene match: 10. The CDR3 has 17 amino acids. CDR1 and CDR2 (germline): SGHAT, FQNNGV. The CDR3 region has the DNA TGTGCCAGCAGCTTACTCGGGACAGATAACCTCCAAGAGACCCAGTACTTC. Protein sequence: CASSLLGTDNLQETQYF.

This clone showed up just a few times. The chain combines TRBV27 with TRBJ1-6; D possibly corresponds to TRBD1 (6 bases). Per the germline V gene, CDR1 is MNHEY and CDR2 is SMNVEV (reference sequence). CDR3 length: 14 amino acids. Deletions cut 7 bases from V and 6 bases from J, with 13 bases between. The CDR3 loop reads CASTSGGPNSPLHF. CDR3 DNA sequence: TGTGCCAGCACCTCCGGGGGGCCTAATTCACCCCTCCACTTT.

This clone was seen only once. The chain recombines TRBV10-3 with TRBJ2-3; 9 bases fit TRBD1. With V trimmed by 3 bases and J by 0 bases, 10 bases remained unmatched. The CDR3 is 18 residues long. CDR1 and CDR2 from the germline V gene are ENHRY and SYGVKD. The CDR3, as DNA: TGTGCCATCAGTGACCCCCGAATCGGACAGGGGAGCACAGATACGCAGTATTTT. Amino acids: CAISDPRIGQGSTDTQYF.

The CDR3 sequence: CASSLPAKETQYF. Written as DNA, the CDR3 is TGTGCCAGCAGCTTGCCTGCTAAAGAGACCCAGTACTTC. The chain couples TRBV7-9 to TRBJ2-5; no clear D gene. This CDR3 is 13 amino acids long. CDR1 is SEHNR and CDR2 is FQNEAQ in the germline V gene (reference sequence). Trimming cost V 3 bases and J 3 bases, with 8 bases left between them. The full variable domain, rest sourced from reference TRBV7-9 and TRBJ2-5, is DTGVSQNPRHKITKRGQNVTFRCDPISEHNRLYWYRQTLGQGPEFLTYFQNEAQLEKSRLLSDRFSAERPKGSFSTLEIQRTEQGDSAMYLCASSLPAKETQYFGPGTRLLVL.

This clone has just a few counts. This chain connects TRBV6-5 to TRBJ2-7; the D gene is possibly TRBD1 (5 bases). V was cut by 0 bases and J by 1 base, with 7 bases left in between. Per germline, CDR1 MNHEY and CDR2 SVGAGI. CDR3 length: 14 amino acids. CDR3 sequence reads: CASSYSTESYEQYF. The DNA of the CDR3 is TGTGCCAGCAGTTACTCGACAGAGTCCTACGAGCAGTACTTC.

The V and J genes are TRBV5-6 and TRBJ1-2; no firm D call. V gave up 0 bases and J gave up 8 bases, with 14 bases separating them. The CDR3 is 14 amino acids. Germline V CDR1 and CDR2: SGHDT, YYEEEE. This CDR3 reads CASSLVDLGTGYTF. The CDR3 nucleotides read TGTGCCAGCAGCTTGGTCGACTTGGGTACAGGCTACACCTTC.

Many counts were recorded for this clone. V and J are TRBV28 and TRBJ1-5; 10 positions match TRBD1. The germline CDR1 and CDR2 sequences are MDHEN and SYDVKM. V shed 8 bases and J 2 bases; nucleotides not matched to a gene: 9. The CDR3 covers 16 residues. CDR3 DNA: TGTGCCAGCCTGTTGGACAGGGGGGATGGCAATCAGCCCCAGCATTTT. Amino acids: CASLLDRGDGNQPQHF.

This rearrangement joins TRBV10-3 to TRBJ2-1; D might be TRBD1 (5 bases). There are 16 residues in the CDR3. Looked up from germline, CDR1 is ENHRY and CDR2 is SYGVKD. V gave up 0 bases and J gave up 3 bases, with 12 bases separating them. In DNA form, the CDR3 reads TGTGCCATCAGTGAGTCGGGCAGGGTACGCTACAATGAGCAGTTCTTC. This sequence encodes CAISESGRVRYNEQFF.

The genes are TRBV27 and TRBJ2-7; TRBD2 agrees at 7 bases. The trim removed 4 bases at V and 0 bases at J, leaving 9 bases unmatched. This CDR3 has 16 residues. Germline-derived CDR1 and CDR2 are MNHEY and SMNVEV (reference sequence). As DNA, the CDR3 is TGTGCCAGCAGTTCCTGGGGGGGGTCTTTCTCCTACGAGCAGTACTTC. Amino acid sequence: CASSSWGGSFSYEQYF.

As DNA, the CDR3 is TGTGCCAGCAGCTTATGGCGGATTCCTTACGAGCAGTACTTC. Its protein product is CASSLWRIPYEQYF. The rearrangement joins TRBV11-2 to TRBJ2-7; D not certain. The germline V and J ends were trimmed by 2 bases and 4 bases, with 12 bases remaining between them. Germline V gene lookup returns CDR1 SGHAT and CDR2 FQNNGV. The CDR3 has 14 residues.

This clone has a handful of counts. The CDR3 here is CASSHRDRVTDTQYF. CDR3 coding DNA: TGTGCCAGCAGCCACCGGGACAGGGTCACAGATACGCAGTATTTT. The chain employs TRBV6-2 or TRBV6-3 and TRBJ2-3; 9 nucleotides match TRBD1. This CDR3 has 15 amino acids. The V gene's germline CDR1 is MNHEY and CDR2 SVGEGT. Trimming took 6 bases from V and 2 from J; bases not matched to a gene: 6.

The V call is TRBV18, the J call TRBJ2-5, with D maybe TRBD2 (5 bases). The CDR3 is made up of 13 amino acids. The germline V gene encodes CDR1 KGHSH and CDR2 LQKENI. V lost 2 bases and J 2 bases, leaving 6 bases between the germline ends. As DNA, the CDR3 is TGTGCCAGCTCACCAGTAGCGCAAGAGACCCAGTACTTC. As protein: CASSPVAQETQYF.